One sample yielded the 19 T cell receptor beta chains listed below, sequenced in a study of cytomegalovirus exposure and HLA in healthy donors. 60 Vbeta and 13 Jbeta primers were used in PCR. The table came from immunoSEQ multiplex PCR; TCRdb's copy has only in-frame clones and leaves some out. Among fewer than 150,000 clones listed, about four fifths were seen once. The source material was PBMCs. The receptors originated from a woman in her thirties or forties in good health and CMV-seropositive.

The rearrangement uses TRBV19 and TRBJ2-1; TRBD1 agrees at 10 bases. CDR1 is LNHDA, CDR2 SQIVND, per germline (reference sequence). The CDR3 runs 15 residues. The trim removed 9 bases at V and 8 bases at J, leaving 13 bases unmatched. The CDR3 region is CASKLPGQGTDEQFF. The CDR3 coding sequence is TGTGCCAGCAAGCTTCCGGGACAGGGGACCGATGAGCAGTTCTTC.

This chain connects TRBV5-4 to TRBJ2-2; D perhaps matches TRBD2 (6 bases). The ends were cut back, 2 bases at V and 7 bases at J, with 9 bases in the middle. Germline V gene lookup returns CDR1 SGHNT and CDR2 YYREEE (reference sequence). The length of the CDR3 is 13 residues. The CDR3 nucleotides read TGTGCCAGCAGCTTCCTAGCGAGCGGGGAGCTGTTTTTT. Translation gives CASSFLASGELFF.

This clone was counted a few times. This sequence joins TRBV30 and TRBJ2-2; TRBD1 matches 7 bases. The CDR3 length is 15 residues. Germline V lookup: CDR1 GTSNPN, CDR2 SVGIG (reference sequence). J was trimmed by 4 bases and V by 4 bases; bases with no gene match: 9. The CDR3 DNA follows: TGTGCCTGGATCCGGGCAGGGGGAGCCACCGGGGAGCTGTTTTTT. It translates to CAWIRAGGATGELFF.

V is TRBV7-8 and J is TRBJ2-5; 11 nucleotides match TRBD2. This CDR3 region has 16 residues. Germline V gene data show CDR1 as SGHVS and CDR2 as FQNEAQ. The junction had 6 bases not matched to a gene; V was cut back by 6 bases and J by 0 bases. The CDR3 DNA reads as TGTGCCAGCAGTTCCGGACTAGCGGGTTACCAAGAGACCCAGTACTTC. Translation: CASSSGLAGYQETQYF.

This chain links TRBV5-6 with TRBJ1-2, with 8 nucleotides matching TRBD1. This CDR3 contains 15 residues. The trim removed 0 bases at V and 4 bases at J, leaving 5 bases unmatched. CDR1 and CDR2 from the germline V gene are SGHDT and YYEEEE. This chain's CDR3 is CASSLGQGAVYGYTF. CDR3 DNA: TGTGCCAGCAGCTTGGGGCAGGGGGCGGTCTATGGCTACACCTTC.

This clone was seen a few times. The rearrangement joins TRBV5-1 to TRBJ2-3, with 12 bases matching TRBD2. Trimming at V came to 2 bases and at J to 6 bases, leaving 7 bases not matched to a gene. The CDR3 has 16 amino acids. Per the germline V gene, CDR1 is SGHRS and CDR2 is YFSETQ. The CDR3 spells CASSFGLAGLLDTQYF. The CDR3 coding sequence is TGCGCCAGCAGCTTCGGACTAGCGGGACTCCTTGATACGCAGTATTTT.

This sequence joins TRBV4-1 and TRBJ2-7, with 9 bases aligning to TRBD2. V shed 7 bases, J shed 1 base, and the junction held 5 bases outside the gene matches. CDR1 is MGHRA, CDR2 YSYEKL, per germline. The CDR3 has 14 residues. As DNA, the CDR3 is TGCGCCAGCACCCCGCTAGCGGGATCCTACGAGCAGTACTTC. Translated, it gives CASTPLAGSYEQYF.

The chain joins TRBV6-6 to TRBJ2-1; tentative D call: TRBD1 (6 bases). The CDR3 covers 11 residues. V lost 10 bases and J 12 bases, leaving 16 bases between the germline ends. Germline CDR1 reads MNHNY; CDR2 reads SVGAGI (reference sequence). The CDR3 is CATTGRQVQFF. CDR3 nucleotides: TGTGCCACCACGGGGCGACAGGTGCAGTTCTTC.

This chain uses TRBV2 with TRBJ1-5; D is undetermined. V shed 1 base and J shed 1 base, with 5 bases lying between them. Germline CDR1 is SNHLY and CDR2 is FYNNEI. This CDR3 has 14 amino acids. CDR3 nucleotide sequence: TGTGCCAGCAGTGAAGTGGAGAGCAATCAGCCCCAGCATTTT. Translation: CASSEVESNQPQHF.

V and J are TRBV4-1 and TRBJ2-2; 11 positions agree with TRBD2. The CDR3 covers 18 residues. J gave up 0 bases and V 0 bases, and 3 bases lay outside the gene matches. Germline V gene data show CDR1 as MGHRA and CDR2 as YSYEKL. CDR3 DNA: TGCGCCAGCAGCCAAGAGGGTAGCGGGAGGGCGAACACCGGGGAGCTGTTTTTT. This translates into CASSQEGSGRANTGELFF.

This clone is judged medium-sized. The gene calls are TRBV7-9 and TRBJ2-2, with TRBD2 matching 9 bases. Unmatched junction bases numbered 4, after V lost 1 base and J lost 4 bases. CDR3 size: 16 residues. The germline V gene encodes CDR1 SEHNR and CDR2 FQNEAQ (reference sequence). The CDR3 DNA sequence: TGTGCCAGCAGCTTAGTTAGCGGGAGTTTCACCGGGGAGCTGTTTTTT. Amino acid sequence: CASSLVSGSFTGELFF.

The chain has TRBV18 and TRBJ1-2; 9 positions agree with TRBD1. The J segment lost 6 bases and the V segment lost 6 bases, leaving 14 bases of the junction unmatched. Looked up from germline, CDR1 is KGHSH and CDR2 is LQKENI. The CDR3 has 16 residues. CDR3 in DNA: TGTGCCAGCTCCCCTAACCCTACAGGGGGCGTCAATGGCTACACCTTC. Amino acids: CASSPNPTGGVNGYTF.

The rearrangement uses TRBV29-1 and TRBJ1-3, with 7 bases matching TRBD1. V shed 6 bases and J 1 base; nucleotides not matched to a gene: 6. Per germline, CDR1 SQVTM and CDR2 ANQGSEA. The CDR3 totals 14 residues. CDR3 amino acids: CSVDRKESGNTIYF. In nucleotides, the CDR3 is TGCAGCGTGGACAGGAAGGAGTCTGGAAACACCATATATTTT.

This chain links TRBV10-2 with TRBJ2-3; 8 bases match TRBD2. CDR1 WSHSY and CDR2 SAAADI come from the germline V gene. CDR3 length: 15 amino acids. Trimming removed 6 bases from V and 5 bases from J; junction bases left unmatched: 10. The CDR3 is CASRASGSWEDTQYF. Here the CDR3 DNA reads TGCGCCAGCAGAGCTAGCGGGTCCTGGGAAGATACGCAGTATTTT.

This clone was observed a single time. The V call is TRBV19, the J call TRBJ1-5; D uncertain. This CDR3 is 14 amino acids long. V lost 6 bases and J lost 8, with 17 bases in between. From germline, CDR1 is LNHDA and CDR2 SQIVND (reference sequence). CDR3 in DNA: TGTGCCAGTAGGGCCACTACCGGGGATAAGCCCCAGCATTTT. Translated: CASRATTGDKPQHF.

This clone was detected only once. The V and J genes are TRBV5-5 and TRBJ2-7, with 14 nucleotides matching TRBD2. Germline CDR1 is SGHKS and CDR2 is YYEKEE (reference sequence). V gave up 4 bases and J gave up 4 bases; unmatched junction bases: 4. The CDR3 totals 15 residues. The CDR3 DNA follows: TGTGCCAGCAGCGCCGGGACTAGCGGGGGTTACGAGCAGTACTTC. This sequence encodes CASSAGTSGGYEQYF. Complete variable domain (other parts from reference TRBV5-5 and TRBJ2-7): DAGVTQSPTHLIKTRGQQVTLRCSPISGHKSVSWYQQVLGQGPQFIFQYYEKEERGRGNFPDRFSARQFPNYSSELNVNALLLGDSALYLCASSAGTSGGYEQYFGPGTRLTVT.

DNA of the CDR3: TGCAGCGTTGGACTGGGGAGCTCCTACGAGCAGTACTTC. Amino acid sequence: CSVGLGSSYEQYF. The V gene is TRBV29-1, the J gene TRBJ2-5, with D perhaps TRBD2 (5 bases). Judging by the DNA end, TRBJ2-7 fits better; the J call may be wrong. This CDR3 is built from 13 residues. Germline-derived CDR1 and CDR2 are SQVTM and ANQGSEA.

The chain joins TRBV2 to TRBJ1-1; D remains ambiguous. CDR1 is SNHLY and CDR2 is FYNNEI in the germline V gene. The CDR3 sequence is 13 residues long. Trimming left V 0 bases short and J 12 bases short, with 14 bases between. In DNA, the CDR3 is TGTGCCAGCAGTGAAGCGGGGAGAAGTGGAACTTTCTTT. Amino acid sequence: CASSEAGRSGTFF.

The V call is TRBV6-5, the J call TRBJ1-4; TRBD1 aligns across 9 bases. The CDR3 spans 14 residues. With V trimmed by 4 bases and J by 8 bases, 5 bases remained unmatched. Germline V CDR1 and CDR2: MNHEY, SVGAGI. This CDR3 is CASSLQGAGEKLFF. The CDR3 DNA sequence: TGTGCCAGCAGTTTACAGGGGGCTGGGGAAAAACTGTTTTTT.